What follows are 11 T cell receptor beta chains derived from one specimen sequenced in a study of blood T cell repertoires in COVID-19. TCRdb keeps only in-frame clones here, not all; method: immunoSEQ multiplex PCR. The data hold 100,000 to 150,000 clones, with approximately 90% observed a single time. Sequenced material: peripheral blood. The receptor set was obtained from a man aged 50 to 59 with active or convalescent COVID-19.

The gene calls are TRBV5-8 and TRBJ2-3; D gene ambiguous. Germline V gives CDR1 SGHTS, CDR2 YDEGEE. This CDR3 is 14 amino acids long. The V gene lost 0 bases and the J gene lost 1 base, with 6 bases spanning the gap. CDR3 sequence reads: CASSLVRGTDTQYF. DNA for the CDR3: TGTGCCAGCAGCTTGGTTCGGGGCACAGATACGCAGTATTTT.

The chain employs TRBV5-5 and TRBJ1-3; D ambiguous. This CDR3 contains 14 residues. Per the germline V gene, CDR1 is SGHKS and CDR2 is YYEKEE (reference sequence). The V and J ends lost 6 bases and 0 bases respectively, with 10 bases between them. The CDR3 here is CASNRRDSGNTIYF. The CDR3, as DNA: TGTGCCAGCAATCGGAGGGACTCTGGAAACACCATATATTTT.

The chain combines TRBV18 with TRBJ2-5; D possibly corresponds to TRBD1 (6 bases). The V gene's germline CDR1 is KGHSH and CDR2 LQKENI. V was cut by 2 bases and J by 4 bases, with 14 bases left in between. This CDR3 has 15 residues. As DNA, the CDR3 is TGTGCCAGCTCACCAGTGACAGGCCAGCGAGAGACCCAGTACTTC. Its translation: CASSPVTGQRETQYF.

This chain uses TRBV6-5 with TRBJ1-6; TRBD1 aligns across 7 bases. The CDR3 extends over 16 amino acids. CDR1 MNHEY and CDR2 SVGAGI come from the germline V gene. V dropped 2 bases and J dropped 6; count of bases not matched to a gene: 7. CDR3 DNA sequence: TGTGCCAGCAGTTACGATGCCGGGACAGTTAATTCACCCCTCCACTTT. This codes for CASSYDAGTVNSPLHF.

J is TRBJ2-7 and V is TRBV7-8; 7 bases fit TRBD1. The CDR3 extends over 13 amino acids. With 5 bases clipped from V and 4 bases from J, the junction kept 5 bases outside the gene matches. Germline-derived CDR1 and CDR2 are SGHVS and FQNEAQ. The CDR3 loop is CASSRQGGYEQYF. CDR3 sequence (DNA): TGTGCCAGCAGCCGACAGGGTGGTTACGAGCAGTACTTC.

This clone was observed once. The J gene is TRBJ2-5, the V gene TRBV18; 7 bases align to TRBD2. V dropped 1 base and J dropped 5; count of bases not matched to a gene: 4. The CDR3 is 14 residues long. Germline V gene lookup returns CDR1 KGHSH and CDR2 LQKENI. The CDR3 DNA reads as TGTGCCAGCTCACCACAGGGGAGGGTGGAGACCCAGTACTTC. Protein product: CASSPQGRVETQYF.

Only one count was recorded for this clone. The chain couples TRBV5-4 to TRBJ2-5, with D maybe TRBD1 (6 bases). Germline assignment: CDR1 SGHNT and CDR2 YYREEE (reference sequence). The CDR3 consists of 15 residues. Trimming removed 0 bases from V and 2 bases from J, with 11 bases in between. The CDR3 spells CASSLGRTDQETQYF. DNA of the CDR3: TGTGCCAGCAGCTTGGGGCGGACAGATCAAGAGACCCAGTACTTC.

This chain joins TRBV7-8 and TRBJ1-1; D remains ambiguous. The CDR3 totals 13 residues. V lost 5 bases and J lost 7, with 14 bases in between. The germline gives CDR1 SGHVS, CDR2 FQNEAQ. The CDR3, as DNA: TGTGCCAGCAGCCAGTTGTCTCGGAGTGAAGCTTTCTTT. Protein sequence: CASSQLSRSEAFF.

The rearrangement links TRBV6-6 to TRBJ1-3; D may be TRBD1 (5 bases). Germline V CDR1 and CDR2: MNHNY, SVGAGI (reference sequence). The CDR3 covers 14 residues. Trimming stripped 6 bases from V and 2 bases from J, with 11 bases between. CDR3 amino acids: CASRPTVTGNTIYF. The CDR3, as DNA: TGTGCCAGCAGGCCGACAGTTACTGGAAACACCATATATTTT.

The gene calls are TRBV6-2 or TRBV6-3 and TRBJ2-7, with TRBD2 matching over 11 bases. The CDR3 length is 20 residues. Germline trimming cut 6 bases from V and 0 bases from J; bases unmatched to any gene: 19. Germline CDR1 reads MNHEY; CDR2 reads SVGEGT. This CDR3 reads CASSLPTSSGGSVRSYEQYF. The CDR3 nucleotides read TGTGCCAGCAGCCTACCTACTTCTAGCGGGGGGTCTGTTCGCTCCTACGAGCAGTACTTC.

This chain joins TRBV11-2 and TRBJ2-1; D remains ambiguous. V was cut by 5 bases and J by 2 bases, with 13 bases left in between. CDR1 is SGHAT and CDR2 is FQNNGV in the germline V gene. CDR3 length equals 15 residues. Here the CDR3 reads CASSTFSEPYNEQFF. In nucleotides, the CDR3 is TGTGCCAGCAGCACATTTTCCGAACCCTACAATGAGCAGTTCTTC. The entire variable domain, with the rest obtained from reference TRBV11-2 and TRBJ2-1, is as follows: EAGVAQSPRYKIIEKRQSVAFWCNPISGHATLYWYQQILGQGPKLLIQFQNNGVVDDSQLPKDRFSAERLKGVDSTLKIQPAKLEDSAVYLCASSTFSEPYNEQFFGPGTRLTVL.